This TCR beta chain was sequenced during a study of blood T cells in healthy people across ages (dated by TCRdb to the mid-2010s). Concerning the study at large: In model experiments, template switching captured about one uniquely barcoded TCR beta cDNA molecule for every two T cells. The study measured age-related changes in TCR beta repertoire diversity using deep sequencing normalized with unique cDNA molecular identifiers. Four age groups were formed from the donors: young (average 16 years), middle-aged (just under 40), aged (about 62) and long-lived (roughly 88). To avoid experimental bias, donors of different ages were spread randomly across the sequencing lanes. For two donors (one aged 18 to 30 and one aged 80 or older), the study analyzed two additional independent replicas of 1 million unique cDNA reads from the same blood draw.

Beyond this particular receptor, the publication reports: Donor CMV infection status was unknown, potentially confounding age-related changes in expanded clonotypes. Observed TCR beta diversity per million T cells fell roughly linearly with age, and a significant reduction was already apparent by age about 38. Estimates of total diversity based on one million sequenced T cells were regarded as lower bounds and as underestimates. Observed TCR beta diversity correlated strongly with the percentage of naive T cells measured by flow cytometry. The long-lived group showed more naive CD4+ T cells, fewer expanded clones and increased TCR diversity than the aged group, suggesting age selection. Bulk unsorted PBMC profiling prevented conclusive comparison of naive and antigen-experienced compartments.

Library method: 5' RACE. Sequenced using an Illumina HiSeq 2500. A second PCR of about 7 to 12 cycles was run with a J-beta primer mix and a sample-barcoded 5' primer. A template-switch 5' adaptor carrying 12 random nucleotides introduced a unique molecular identifier onto each TCR beta cDNA molecule. Each sample yielded at least 3 million CDR3-containing paired-end reads. First-strand cDNA synthesis was performed from all RNA using the Mint cDNA synthesis kit, with priming by a TRBC-specific oligonucleotide. All cDNA was treated with uracil-DNA glycosylase and then went through a first 18-cycle PCR with the universal primers M1SS and BC2_uni_R. As for how the authors treated the data: For normalization, 1 million high-quality reads were randomly selected from each sample, with every read carrying a distinct molecular identifier. Reads with shared molecular identifiers were discarded instead of being binned into consensus sequences. CDR3 identification, clonotype clustering and error correction used MiTCR with a Q25 quality threshold and the strictest error-elimination algorithm. A nonparametric unseen species model with Euler transformation was used to estimate lower-bound total TCR beta diversity. TCRdb reran the public reads through fastp at Q25 and MiXCR, keeping productive beta chains. Rows are combined by CDR3 protein, so each entry shows the most common genes and DNA. The V and J calls and clone size are TCRdb's, not the authors'. For this sample the table gives 1.6 million or so distinct CDR3 sequences, of which about 35% were detected only once. About 11% of the sample is held by the ten biggest clonotypes.

Trimming costs V 0 bases and J 3 bases, and their ends lie 13 bases apart. According to the germline V gene, CDR1 reads SGHRS and CDR2 reads YFSETQ. The CDR3 sequence holds 16 residues, the cysteine and phenylalanine included. Just the 48-base CDR3 DNA is kept, in frame starting at base 1. Systemically healthy Caucasian individuals from Russia, 39 in total and aged about 6 to 90 years, were included as donors. Each donor gave 9 to 10 milliliters of peripheral blood, collected into EDTA-treated Vacutainer tubes. Ficoll-Paque density-gradient centrifugation was used to isolate PBMCs, with at least 7 million per sample. Total RNA was extracted from PBMCs with Trizol reagent, with at least 6 micrograms obtained per sample. The percentages of naive CD45RAhigh/CD27high T cells were determined by flow cytometry on a PBMC aliquot from every donor. This clonotype has a handful of counts. Its cognate antigen has yet to be identified. Base-call qualities are not available, and no considerably larger clone is one nucleotide away.

This receptor was taken from a woman aged 25 to 39 in good health. The V and J segments used are TRBV5-1 and TRBJ2-1, with no D gene named confidently. The sample taken for sequencing was blood. The DNA is as follows: TGCGCCAGCAGCTTGGATGCACACTTGGACTACAATGAGCAGTTCTTC. Its product reads: CASSLDAHLDYNEQFF.